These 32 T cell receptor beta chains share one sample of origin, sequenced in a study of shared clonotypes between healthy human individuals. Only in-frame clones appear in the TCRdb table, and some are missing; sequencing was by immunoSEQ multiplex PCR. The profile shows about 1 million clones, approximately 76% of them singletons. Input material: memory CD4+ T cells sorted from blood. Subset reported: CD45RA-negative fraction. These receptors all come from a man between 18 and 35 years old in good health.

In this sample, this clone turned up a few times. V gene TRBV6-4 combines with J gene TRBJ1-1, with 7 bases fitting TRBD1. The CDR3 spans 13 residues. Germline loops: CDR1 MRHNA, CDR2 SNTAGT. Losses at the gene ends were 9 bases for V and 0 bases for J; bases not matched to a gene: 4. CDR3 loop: CASKGQLNTEAFF. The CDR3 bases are TGTGCCAGTAAGGGACAGTTGAACACTGAAGCTTTCTTT.

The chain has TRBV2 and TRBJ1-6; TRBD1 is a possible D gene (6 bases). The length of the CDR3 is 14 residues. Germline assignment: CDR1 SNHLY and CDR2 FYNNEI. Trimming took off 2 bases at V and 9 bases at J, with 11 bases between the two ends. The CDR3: CASSEKGGSSPLHF. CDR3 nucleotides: TGTGCCAGCAGTGAAAAGGGGGGGAGTTCACCCCTCCACTTT. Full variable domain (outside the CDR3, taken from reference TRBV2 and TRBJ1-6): EPEVTQTPSHQVTQMGQEVILRCVPISNHLYFYWYRQILGQKVEFLVSFYNNEISEKSEIFDDQFSVERPDGSNFTLKIRSTKLEDSAMYFCASSEKGGSSPLHFGNGTRLTVT.

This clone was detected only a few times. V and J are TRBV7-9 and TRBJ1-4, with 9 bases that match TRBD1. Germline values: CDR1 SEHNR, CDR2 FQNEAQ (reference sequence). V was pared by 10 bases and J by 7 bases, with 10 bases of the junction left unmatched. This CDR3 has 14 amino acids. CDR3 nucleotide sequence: TGTGCCACCCGACTCGGGACAGGGATTGAAAAACTGTTTTTT. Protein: CATRLGTGIEKLFF.

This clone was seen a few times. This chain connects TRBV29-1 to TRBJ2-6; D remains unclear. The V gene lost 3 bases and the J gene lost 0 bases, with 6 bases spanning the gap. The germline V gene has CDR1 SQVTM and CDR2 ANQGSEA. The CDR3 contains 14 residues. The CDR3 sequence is CSVDGSSGANVLTF. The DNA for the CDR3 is TGCAGCGTTGATGGCAGCTCTGGGGCCAACGTCCTGACTTTC.

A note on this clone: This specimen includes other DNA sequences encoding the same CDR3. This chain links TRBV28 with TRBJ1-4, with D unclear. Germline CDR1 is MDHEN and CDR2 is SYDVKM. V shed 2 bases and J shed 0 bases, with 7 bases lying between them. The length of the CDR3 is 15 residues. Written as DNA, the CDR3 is TGTGCCAGCAGTTTAAGGCAGGCAACTAATGAAAAACTGTTTTTT. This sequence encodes CASSLRQATNEKLFF.

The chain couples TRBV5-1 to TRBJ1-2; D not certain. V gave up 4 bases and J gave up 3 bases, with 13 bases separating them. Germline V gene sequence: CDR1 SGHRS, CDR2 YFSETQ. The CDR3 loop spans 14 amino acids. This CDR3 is CASSTGRTDYGYTF. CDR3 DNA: TGCGCCAGCAGCACCGGTAGGACGGACTATGGCTACACCTTC. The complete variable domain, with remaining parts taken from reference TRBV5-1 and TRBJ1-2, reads KAGVTQTPRYLIKTRGQQVTLSCSPISGHRSVSWYQQTPGQGLQFLFEYFSETQRNKGNFPGRFSGRQFSNSRSEMNVSTLELGDSALYLCASSTGRTDYGYTFGSGTRLTVV.

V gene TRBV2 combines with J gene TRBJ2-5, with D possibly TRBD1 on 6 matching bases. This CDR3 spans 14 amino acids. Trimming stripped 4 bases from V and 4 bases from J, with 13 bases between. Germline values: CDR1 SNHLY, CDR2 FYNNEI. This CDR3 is CASSVTGSGETQYF. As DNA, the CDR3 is TGTGCCAGCAGTGTCACAGGGTCGGGAGAGACCCAGTACTTC.

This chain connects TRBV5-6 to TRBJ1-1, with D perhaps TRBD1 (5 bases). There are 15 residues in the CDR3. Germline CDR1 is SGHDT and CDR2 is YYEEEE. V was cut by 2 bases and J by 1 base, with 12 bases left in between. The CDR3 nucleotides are TGTGCCAGCAGCTTAATGGGTAGGGGGAACACTGAAGCTTTCTTT. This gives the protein CASSLMGRGNTEAFF.

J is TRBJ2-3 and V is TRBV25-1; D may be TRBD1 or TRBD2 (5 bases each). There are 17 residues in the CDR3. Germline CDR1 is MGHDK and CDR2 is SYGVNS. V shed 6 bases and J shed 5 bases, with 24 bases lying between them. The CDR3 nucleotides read TGTGCCAGCAGATCGTCCTCAGGGAGCCCCATAAGAGATACGCAGTATTTT. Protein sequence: CASRSSSGSPIRDTQYF. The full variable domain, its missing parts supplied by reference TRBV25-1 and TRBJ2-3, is EADIYQTPRYLVIGTGKKITLECSQTMGHDKMYWYQQDPGMELHLIHYSYGVNSTEKGDLSSESTVSRIRTEHFPLTLESARPSHTSQYLCASRSSSGSPIRDTQYFGPGTRLTVL.

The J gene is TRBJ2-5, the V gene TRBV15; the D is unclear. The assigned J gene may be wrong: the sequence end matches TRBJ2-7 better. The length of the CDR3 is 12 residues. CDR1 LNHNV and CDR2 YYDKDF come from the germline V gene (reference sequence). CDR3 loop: CATSRAFGEQYF. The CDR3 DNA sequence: TGTGCCACCAGCAGGGCGTTTGGCGAGCAGTACTTC.

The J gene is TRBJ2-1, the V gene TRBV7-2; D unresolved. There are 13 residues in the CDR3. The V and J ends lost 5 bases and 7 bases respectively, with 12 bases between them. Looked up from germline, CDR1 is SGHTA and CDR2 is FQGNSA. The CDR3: CASSIRSGNEQFF. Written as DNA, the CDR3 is TGTGCCAGCAGCATAAGGTCCGGGAATGAGCAGTTCTTC.

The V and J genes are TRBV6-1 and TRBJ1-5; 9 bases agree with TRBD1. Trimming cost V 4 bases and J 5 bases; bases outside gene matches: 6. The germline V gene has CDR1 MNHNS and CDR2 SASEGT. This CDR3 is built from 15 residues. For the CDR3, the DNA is TGTGCCAGCAGTGTAACACAGGGGGCATATCAGCCCCAGCATTTT. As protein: CASSVTQGAYQPQHF.

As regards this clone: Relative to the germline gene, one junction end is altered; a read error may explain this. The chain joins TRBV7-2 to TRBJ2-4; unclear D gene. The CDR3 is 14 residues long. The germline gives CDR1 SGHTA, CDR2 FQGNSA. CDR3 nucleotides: TGTGCCAGCAGCGTGTGGGCAGCCGAAAACATTCAGTACTTC. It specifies CASSVWAAENIQYF.

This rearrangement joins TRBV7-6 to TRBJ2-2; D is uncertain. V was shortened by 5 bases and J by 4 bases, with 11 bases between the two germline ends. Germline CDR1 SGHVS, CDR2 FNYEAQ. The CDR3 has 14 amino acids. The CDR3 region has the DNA TGTGCCAGCAGCCCGAGCAGGTCCACCGGGGAGCTGTTTTTT. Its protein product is CASSPSRSTGELFF.

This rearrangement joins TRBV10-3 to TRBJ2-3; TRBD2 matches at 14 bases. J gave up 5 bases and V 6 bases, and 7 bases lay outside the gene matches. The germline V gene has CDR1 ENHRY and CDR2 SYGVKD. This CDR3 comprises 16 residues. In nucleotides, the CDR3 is TGTGCCATCAGCGATGGGACTAGCGGGGGTCAAGATACGCAGTATTTT. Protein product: CAISDGTSGGQDTQYF.

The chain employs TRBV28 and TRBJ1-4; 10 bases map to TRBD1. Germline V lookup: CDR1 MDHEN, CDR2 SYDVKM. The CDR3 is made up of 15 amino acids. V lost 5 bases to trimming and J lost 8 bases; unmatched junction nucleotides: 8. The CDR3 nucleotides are TGTGCCAGCAGTCCCGACAGGGGGCGTTTCGAAAAACTGTTTTTT. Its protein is CASSPDRGRFEKLFF.

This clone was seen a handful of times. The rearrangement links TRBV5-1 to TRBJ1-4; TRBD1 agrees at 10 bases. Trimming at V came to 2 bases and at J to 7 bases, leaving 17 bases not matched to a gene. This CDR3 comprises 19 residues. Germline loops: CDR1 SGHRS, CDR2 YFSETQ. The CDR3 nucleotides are TGCGCCAGCAGCTTCCAAATGACAGGGGGCAGGAACAAAGGTGAAAAACTGTTTTTT. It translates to CASSFQMTGGRNKGEKLFF.

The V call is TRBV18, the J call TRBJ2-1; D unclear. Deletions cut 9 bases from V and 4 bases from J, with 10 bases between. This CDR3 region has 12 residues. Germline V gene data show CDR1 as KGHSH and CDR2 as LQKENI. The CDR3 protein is CASLTRYNEQFF. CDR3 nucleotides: TGTGCCAGTTTAACACGGTACAATGAGCAGTTCTTC.

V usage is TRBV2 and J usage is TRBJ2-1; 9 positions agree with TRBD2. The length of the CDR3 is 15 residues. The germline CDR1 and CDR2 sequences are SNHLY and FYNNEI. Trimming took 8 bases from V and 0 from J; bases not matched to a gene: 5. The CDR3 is CASVSSGSSYNEQFF. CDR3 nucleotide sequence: TGTGCCAGCGTGAGTAGCGGGAGCTCCTACAATGAGCAGTTCTTC.

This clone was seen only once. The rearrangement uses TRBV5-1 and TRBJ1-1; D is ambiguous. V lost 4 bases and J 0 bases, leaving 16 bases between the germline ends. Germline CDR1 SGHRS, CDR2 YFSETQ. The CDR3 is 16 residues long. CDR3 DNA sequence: TGCGCCAGCAGCGGAAAGGACGGATCAATGAACACTGAAGCTTTCTTT. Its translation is CASSGKDGSMNTEAFF.

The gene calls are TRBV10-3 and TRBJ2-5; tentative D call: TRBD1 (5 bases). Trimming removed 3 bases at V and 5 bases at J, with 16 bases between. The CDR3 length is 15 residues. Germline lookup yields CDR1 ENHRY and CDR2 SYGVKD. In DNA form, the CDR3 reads TGTGCCATCAGTGACGGGTTCAGGCAGGGTGAGACCCAGTACTTC. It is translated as CAISDGFRQGETQYF.

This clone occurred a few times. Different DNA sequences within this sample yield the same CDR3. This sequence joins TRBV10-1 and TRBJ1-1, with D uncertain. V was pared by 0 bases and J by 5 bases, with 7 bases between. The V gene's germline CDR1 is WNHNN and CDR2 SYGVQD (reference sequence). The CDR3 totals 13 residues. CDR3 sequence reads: CASSESWGTEAFF. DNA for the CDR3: TGCGCCAGCAGTGAGTCTTGGGGTACTGAAGCTTTCTTT.

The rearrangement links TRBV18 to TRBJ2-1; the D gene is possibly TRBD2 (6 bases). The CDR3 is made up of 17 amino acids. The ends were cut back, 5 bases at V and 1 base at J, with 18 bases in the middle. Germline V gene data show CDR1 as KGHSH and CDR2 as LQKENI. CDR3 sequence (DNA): TGTGCCAGCTCAGTCCTGATCTCGGGGACTTCCTACAATGAGCAGTTCTTC. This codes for CASSVLISGTSYNEQFF. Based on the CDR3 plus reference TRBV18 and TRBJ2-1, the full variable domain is NAGVMQNPRHLVRRRGQEARLRCSPMKGHSHVYWYRQLPEEGLKFMVYLQKENIIDESGMPKERFSAEFPKEGPSILRIQQVVRGDSAAYFCASSVLISGTSYNEQFFGPGTRLTVL.

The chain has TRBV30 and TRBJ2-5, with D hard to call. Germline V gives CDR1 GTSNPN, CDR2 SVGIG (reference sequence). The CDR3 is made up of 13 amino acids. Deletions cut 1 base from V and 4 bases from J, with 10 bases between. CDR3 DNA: TGTGCCTGGAGTGACTGGCGCGGAGAGACCCAGTACTTC. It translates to CAWSDWRGETQYF.

The CDR3 loop is CASSLAGTSGYEQYF. CDR3 coding DNA: TGTGCCAGCAGCTTAGCGGGGACTAGCGGATACGAGCAGTACTTC. V usage is TRBV7-9 and J usage is TRBJ2-7, with TRBD2 matching 11 bases. Germline V gene lookup returns CDR1 SEHNR and CDR2 FQNEAQ (reference sequence). This CDR3 is built from 15 residues. V gave up 0 bases and J gave up 4 bases; unmatched junction bases: 2. Filled out from reference TRBV7-9 and TRBJ2-7, the complete variable domain reads DTGVSQNPRHKITKRGQNVTFRCDPISEHNRLYWYRQTLGQGPEFLTYFQNEAQLEKSRLLSDRFSAERPKGSFSTLEIQRTEQGDSAMYLCASSLAGTSGYEQYFGPGTRLTVT.

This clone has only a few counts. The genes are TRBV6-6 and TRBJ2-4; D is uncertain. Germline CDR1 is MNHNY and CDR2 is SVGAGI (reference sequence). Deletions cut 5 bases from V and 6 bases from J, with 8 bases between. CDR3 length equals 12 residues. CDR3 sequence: CASSQTRNIQYF. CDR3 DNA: TGTGCCAGCAGTCAGACCCGAAACATTCAGTACTTC.

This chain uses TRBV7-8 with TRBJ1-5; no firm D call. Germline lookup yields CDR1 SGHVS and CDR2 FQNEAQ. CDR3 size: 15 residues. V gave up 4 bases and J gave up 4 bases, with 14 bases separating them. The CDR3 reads CASSSREAVNQPQHF. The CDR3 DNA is TGTGCCAGCAGCTCGAGGGAGGCGGTTAATCAGCCCCAGCATTTT.

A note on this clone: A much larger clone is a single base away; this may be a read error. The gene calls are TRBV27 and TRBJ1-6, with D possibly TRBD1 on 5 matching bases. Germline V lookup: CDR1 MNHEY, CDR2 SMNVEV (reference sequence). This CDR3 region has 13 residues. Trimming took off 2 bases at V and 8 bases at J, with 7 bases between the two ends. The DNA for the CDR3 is TGTGCCAGCAGTTTAGGGACGGATTCACCCCTCCACTTT. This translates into CASSLGTDSPLHF.

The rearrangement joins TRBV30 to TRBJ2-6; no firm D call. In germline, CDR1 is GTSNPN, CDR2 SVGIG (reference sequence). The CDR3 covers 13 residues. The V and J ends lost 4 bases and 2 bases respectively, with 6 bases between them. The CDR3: CAWIKAGANVLTF. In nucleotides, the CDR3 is TGTGCCTGGATAAAAGCTGGGGCCAACGTCCTGACTTTC.

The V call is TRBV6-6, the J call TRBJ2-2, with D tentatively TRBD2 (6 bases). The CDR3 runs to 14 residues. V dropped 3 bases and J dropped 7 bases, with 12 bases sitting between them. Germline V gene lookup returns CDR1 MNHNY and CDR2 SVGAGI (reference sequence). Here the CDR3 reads CASSYTGVGGELFF. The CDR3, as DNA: TGTGCCAGCAGTTATACGGGAGTGGGCGGGGAGCTGTTTTTT.

The CDR3 region is CASSPKVGSSYEQYF. The CDR3 bases are TGTGCCAGCAGCCCGAAGGTAGGAAGCTCCTACGAGCAGTACTTC. This rearrangement joins TRBV11-2 to TRBJ2-7; D unclear. CDR3 size: 15 residues. Trimming cost V 5 bases and J 0 bases, with 14 bases left between them. CDR1 SGHAT and CDR2 FQNNGV come from the germline V gene.

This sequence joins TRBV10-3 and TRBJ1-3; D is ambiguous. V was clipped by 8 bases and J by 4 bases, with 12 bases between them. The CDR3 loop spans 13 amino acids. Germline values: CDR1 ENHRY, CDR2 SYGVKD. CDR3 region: CAIGSRKGNTIYF. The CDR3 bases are TGTGCCATCGGCAGTAGGAAAGGAAACACCATATATTTT.